A selection of T cell receptor beta chains follows, all from one sample in a study of vaccination and CD4 T cells after COVID-19. TCRdb analysed the PCR reads with MiXCR anew, one entry per CDR3 protein. Of approximately 9,900 distinct CDR3 sequences listed, approximately 55% are singletons. Their cognate antigens are unknown. Sequencing input: CD4+ T cells from blood, cultured in vitro. The receptors were sampled from a human donor who had recovered from COVID-19. Each CDR3 is given with its conserved first and last residue. Each record gives: D gene, clone size, V gene, J gene, CDR3 protein, CDR3 DNA. A D gene is named only where the DNA matches it firmly. Some rows mark clone size as missing; the rest say once, few, many or name a class of expanded clone.

D gene: NA
clone size: NA
V gene: TRBV19
J gene: TRBJ1-6
CDR3 protein: CASISPGSYNSPLHF
CDR3 DNA: TGTGCCAGTATTTCCCCGGGGTCCTATAATTCACCCCTCCACTTT

D gene: NA
clone size: NA
V gene: TRBV20-1
J gene: TRBJ1-1
CDR3 protein: CSAARGTISNTEAFF
CDR3 DNA: TGCAGTGCTGCCCGAGGGACAATCTCGAACACTGAAGCTTTCTTT

D gene: NA
clone size: NA
V gene: TRBV21-1
J gene: TRBJ1-1
CDR3 protein: CASSKGGTRVTEAFF
CDR3 DNA: TGTGCCAGCAGCAAAGGGGGGACCCGGGTCACTGAAGCTTTCTTT

D gene: NA
clone size: NA
V gene: TRBV7-9
J gene: TRBJ1-3
CDR3 protein: CASSSIPTIYF
CDR3 DNA: TGTGCCAGCAGTTCCATTCCCACCATATATTTT

D gene: TRBD1
clone size: NA
V gene: TRBV6-1
J gene: TRBJ1-5
CDR3 protein: CASSENPGTVGQPQHF
CDR3 DNA: TGTGCCAGCAGTGAAAATCCGGGGACAGTAGGTCAGCCCCAGCATTTT

D gene: NA
clone size: few
V gene: TRBV5-1
J gene: TRBJ2-5
CDR3 protein: CASSLRIAREQTQYF
CDR3 DNA: TGCGCCAGCAGCTTGAGAATCGCCCGGGAACAGACCCAGTACTTC

D gene: TRBD1
clone size: NA
V gene: TRBV20-1
J gene: TRBJ1-5
CDR3 protein: CSAGQGRDQPQHF
CDR3 DNA: TGCAGTGCTGGACAGGGAAGGGATCAGCCCCAGCATTTT

D gene: TRBD1
clone size: NA
V gene: TRBV5-1
J gene: TRBJ2-3
CDR3 protein: CASSSHTGDTDTQYF
CDR3 DNA: TGCGCCAGCAGCTCGCATACAGGGGACACAGATACGCAGTATTTT

D gene: NA
clone size: NA
V gene: TRBV20-1
J gene: TRBJ2-7
CDR3 protein: CSASGPPLTYEQYF
CDR3 DNA: TGCAGTGCTAGTGGGCCACCATTAACCTACGAGCAGTACTTC

D gene: TRBD1
clone size: NA
V gene: TRBV2
J gene: TRBJ2-5
CDR3 protein: CASSDRGQGTQYF
CDR3 DNA: TGTGCCAGCAGCGACAGGGGGCAGGGGACCCAGTACTTC

D gene: NA
clone size: NA
V gene: TRBV3-1
J gene: TRBJ1-1
CDR3 protein: CASSQALPLAEAFF
CDR3 DNA: TGTGCCAGCAGCCAAGCTTTGCCTCTCGCTGAAGCTTTCTTT

D gene: NA
clone size: NA
V gene: TRBV30
J gene: TRBJ2-1
CDR3 protein: CAWTAGQLQDEQFF
CDR3 DNA: TGTGCCTGGACGGCGGGACAGCTTCAGGATGAGCAGTTCTTC

D gene: TRBD1
clone size: NA
V gene: TRBV14
J gene: TRBJ1-5
CDR3 protein: CASSQTGGNQPQHF
CDR3 DNA: TGTGCCAGCAGTCAAACAGGGGGCAATCAGCCCCAGCATTTT

D gene: NA
clone size: NA
V gene: TRBV7-8
J gene: TRBJ2-2
CDR3 protein: CASSSRAGTNTGELFF
CDR3 DNA: TGTGCCAGCAGCTCCCGAGCGGGTACGAACACCGGGGAGCTGTTTTTT

D gene: NA
clone size: NA
V gene: TRBV6-2/TRBV6-3
J gene: TRBJ1-5
CDR3 protein: CASSYGRGLQPQHF
CDR3 DNA: TGTGCCAGCAGTTACGGCAGGGGACTTCAGCCCCAGCATTTT

D gene: TRBD2
clone size: NA
V gene: TRBV20-1
J gene: TRBJ2-3
CDR3 protein: CSASRAGGVDTQYF
CDR3 DNA: TGCAGTGCCAGCCGAGCGGGGGGCGTAGATACGCAGTATTTT

D gene: NA
clone size: NA
V gene: TRBV20-1
J gene: TRBJ1-2
CDR3 protein: CSARSLQEGNYGYTF
CDR3 DNA: TGCAGTGCTAGGTCCCTGCAGGAGGGTAACTATGGCTACACCTTC

D gene: NA
clone size: NA
V gene: TRBV7-9
J gene: TRBJ2-7
CDR3 protein: CASSLVSFSYEQYF
CDR3 DNA: TGTGCCAGCAGCTTAGTTAGTTTCTCCTACGAGCAGTACTTC

D gene: NA
clone size: NA
V gene: TRBV6-2/TRBV6-3
J gene: TRBJ2-7
CDR3 protein: CANATTHRDHFTYEQYF
CDR3 DNA: TGTGCCAACGCCACGACCCACCGGGACCATTTTACCTACGAGCAGTACTTC

D gene: NA
clone size: few
V gene: TRBV4-2
J gene: TRBJ2-7
CDR3 protein: CASSQERRGRQYF
CDR3 DNA: TGTGCCAGCAGCCAAGAACGTAGGGGACGGCAGTACTTC

D gene: TRBD1
clone size: few
V gene: TRBV2
J gene: TRBJ1-5
CDR3 protein: CASRTGLSNQPQHF
CDR3 DNA: TGTGCCAGCAGGACAGGGCTAAGCAATCAGCCCCAGCATTTT

D gene: TRBD2
clone size: NA
V gene: TRBV6-1
J gene: TRBJ2-3
CDR3 protein: CASSDRLAGGSDTQYF
CDR3 DNA: TGTGCCAGCAGTGATAGACTAGCGGGGGGCTCAGATACGCAGTATTTT

D gene: TRBD1
clone size: few
V gene: TRBV11-2
J gene: TRBJ2-2
CDR3 protein: CASSSLYGQGNTGELFF
CDR3 DNA: TGTGCCAGCAGCTCCCTATACGGACAGGGGAACACCGGGGAGCTGTTTTTT

D gene: TRBD1
clone size: few
V gene: TRBV19
J gene: TRBJ1-2
CDR3 protein: CATRPARTGGIYGYTF
CDR3 DNA: TGTGCCACCCGCCCCGCCAGGACAGGGGGCATCTATGGCTACACCTTC

D gene: NA
clone size: NA
V gene: TRBV12-5
J gene: TRBJ2-2
CDR3 protein: CVGAGNTGELFF
CDR3 DNA: TGTGTCGGGGCTGGGAACACCGGGGAGCTGTTTTTT